This T cell receptor (beta chain) was profiled in a study of graft-versus-host responses after intestinal transplantation (dated by TCRdb to the early 2020s). Turning to the overall study: Multivisceral, liver-intestinal, or isolated intestinal transplants were received by the recipients. Alloreactive clones were identified by sequencing pre-transplant mixed lymphocyte reaction products and comparing these products with unstimulated pre-transplant donor and recipient T cells. Rather than being sequenced by the commercial service, samples from a few later patients were sequenced in-house on an Illumina MiSeq and processed with MiXCR. The cohort enrolled around 23 intestinal transplant recipients including one retransplant, and a few patients lacking pretransplant specimens were excluded. After intestinal transplantation, graft-versus-host and host-versus-graft alloreactive T cell clones were followed in the graft, circulation and bone marrow using bulk TCR-beta CDR3 sequencing. Donor T cell macrochimerism was defined as a peak of at least 4% donor T cells among recipient peripheral blood mononuclear cells. Every recipient was given anti-thymocyte globulin induction, followed by approximately three years of maintenance tacrolimus and steroids.

The paper as a whole reports these results and caveats: Early after transplant, peak levels of circulating GvH clones were associated with declines in HvG clones. Conclusions were limited by the relatively low number and heterogeneity of intestinal transplant patients. High GvH to HvG T cell clonal ratios were observed in the allografts of patients with donor T cell macrochimerism. GvH clones turned up in recipient bone marrow, with some appearing earlier in ileal mucosa or blood, a pattern consistent with an intestinal mucosal origin.

The library was made by the immunoSEQ multiplex PCR assay. For most patients, high-throughput TCR-beta CDR3 sequencing of genomic DNA was performed by Adaptive Biotechnologies. Processing in the source paper ran as follows. Adaptive's ImmunoSEQ software was the source of the TCR sequencing data for fewer than 20 patients, while a few other patients were processed with MiXCR and VDJtools. CDR3 nucleotide sequences shared between donor and recipient were removed because their origin could not be assigned. To be classed as alloreactive, a clone needed at least 2-fold expansion over unstimulated cells and a minimum CFSE-low frequency of 0.002% (template counts) or 0.001% (read counts). Mappable clones were those detected in sequenced pre-transplant spleen, lymph node, or MLR CFSE-low populations of the donor or recipient. Cumulative frequency of alloreactive clones was calculated as a percentage of all sequences weighted by copy number. TCRdb took this table from immuneACCESS and kept in-frame rearrangements with V and J called. Such tables lack part of the clones; where checked against another copy, unresolved V genes explain under half of the gap, and the rest is unexplained. D and trimming were read from the DNA, whereas the V and J calls and clone size are those reported in that table. The sample yields over 60,000 clones; more than 90% were counted once. Approximately 6.3% of the sample is taken by the ten largest.

Including the terminal cysteine and phenylalanine, the CDR3 comprises 13 residues. Solely the CDR3 DNA is kept, with 39 bases framed from the first base. CDR1 and CDR2, per the germline V gene (reference sequence), are MNHEY and SMNVEV. V is clipped by 4 bases and J by 2 bases, and the sequence between their germline boundaries is 8 bases long. A word on this clone: Its antigen has not been determined. No base quality information exists; no much larger clone differs at one position.

After transplant, bone marrow was aspirated from the posterior iliac crest or from another site selected by the physician. The receptor's source is a human patient who received an intestinal transplant, so some T cells may come from the graft donor. The rearranged chain carries TRBV27 and TRBJ2-5; the D gene is not confidently resolved. Sequencing used bone marrow, obtained nearly 750 days after intestinal transplantation. The bases are TGTGCCAGCAGTTCATGGGGTCAAGAGACCCAGTACTTC. Its protein reads: CASSSWGQETQYF.